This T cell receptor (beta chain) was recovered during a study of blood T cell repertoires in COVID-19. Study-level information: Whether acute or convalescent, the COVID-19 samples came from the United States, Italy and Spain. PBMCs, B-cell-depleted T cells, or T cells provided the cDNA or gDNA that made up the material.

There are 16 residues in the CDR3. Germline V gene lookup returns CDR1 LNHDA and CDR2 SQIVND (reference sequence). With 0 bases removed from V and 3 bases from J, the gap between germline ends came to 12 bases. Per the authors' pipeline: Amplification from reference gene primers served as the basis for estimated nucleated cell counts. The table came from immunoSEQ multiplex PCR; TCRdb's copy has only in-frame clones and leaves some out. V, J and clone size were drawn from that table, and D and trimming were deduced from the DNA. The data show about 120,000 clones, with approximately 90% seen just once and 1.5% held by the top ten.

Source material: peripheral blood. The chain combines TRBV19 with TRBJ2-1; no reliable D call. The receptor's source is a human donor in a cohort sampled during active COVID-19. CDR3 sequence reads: CASSIEPERNYNEQFF. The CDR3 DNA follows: TGTGCCAGTAGTATAGAGCCAGAAAGAAACTACAATGAGCAGTTCTTC.